Presented here are 26 T cell receptor beta chains from one specimen sequenced in a study of neoadjuvant anti-PD-1 for oral cavity cancer (dated by TCRdb to about 2021). Library preparation used the immunoSEQ multiplex PCR assay. Held by TCRdb, this immuneACCESS table contains in-frame sequences only and omits some clones. Under half of the omission traces to an unresolved V gene where checked; the cause of the rest is unknown. The sample yields approximately 15,000 clones; roughly 40% were counted once. The ten largest clonotypes hold about 39% of the sample. In the paper's terms, the time point label means: after neoadjuvant nivolumab, at surgical resection. The sample consisted of tumor tissue, taken after nivolumab (anti-PD-1) treatment. Receptor source: a person between 40 and 80 years old with oral cavity squamous cell carcinoma.

In its sample, this clone was seen a few times. The V gene is TRBV10-3, the J gene TRBJ2-7, with D possibly being TRBD2 (5 bases). The CDR3 spans 15 residues. Trimming cost V 5 bases and J 3 bases, with 17 bases left between them. Germline V gives CDR1 ENHRY, CDR2 SYGVKD. The CDR3 loop is CAISIKPGTDYEQYF. Here the CDR3 DNA reads TGTGCCATCAGTATTAAACCGGGAACCGACTACGAGCAGTACTTC.

This clone occurred a few times. The chain recombines TRBV4-1 with TRBJ2-7; 11 bases fit TRBD1. The CDR3 loop spans 14 amino acids. V was clipped by 4 bases and J by 7 bases; unmatched bases: 6. Per germline, CDR1 MGHRA and CDR2 YSYEKL. CDR3 sequence reads: CASSRGQGAGEQYF. The CDR3 bases are TGCGCCAGCAGCCGCGGACAGGGGGCTGGTGAGCAGTACTTC.

This clone appeared a few times. The gene calls are TRBV15 and TRBJ1-3; D uncertain. The CDR3 consists of 14 residues. V was clipped by 1 base and J by 0 bases, with 4 bases between them. CDR1 is LNHNV and CDR2 is YYDKDF in the germline V gene (reference sequence). Written as DNA, the CDR3 is TGTGCCACCAGCAGAGCCGGCTCTGGAAACACCATATATTTT. This codes for CATSRAGSGNTIYF.

The V call is TRBV5-1, the J call TRBJ1-6; 9 bases match TRBD1. The CDR3 is 17 residues long. From germline, CDR1 is SGHRS and CDR2 YFSETQ. V trimming: 5 bases; J trimming: 6 bases; junction bases outside the gene matches: 12. CDR3 nucleotides: TGCGCCAGCAGACTCTCCCCCGGGACAGGGCGTAATTCACCCCTCCACTTT. Amino acid sequence: CASRLSPGTGRNSPLHF. The variable domain in full, with the rest retrieved from reference TRBV5-1 and TRBJ1-6, is KAGVTQTPRYLIKTRGQQVTLSCSPISGHRSVSWYQQTPGQGLQFLFEYFSETQRNKGNFPGRFSGRQFSNSRSEMNVSTLELGDSALYLCASRLSPGTGRNSPLHFGNGTRLTVT.

The chain employs TRBV2 and TRBJ1-1, with TRBD1 as a possible D gene (5 bases). Trimming left V 2 bases short and J 1 base short, with 14 bases between. CDR1 SNHLY and CDR2 FYNNEI come from the germline V gene. This CDR3 has 16 amino acids. CDR3 loop: CASSETLDSQNTEAFF. The CDR3 DNA follows: TGTGCCAGCAGTGAAACCTTAGACAGTCAGAACACTGAAGCTTTCTTT.

V is TRBV6-5 and J is TRBJ1-2; D not resolved. V was clipped by 6 bases and J by 0 bases, with 11 bases between them. The CDR3 runs 14 residues. Germline V gene data show CDR1 as MNHEY and CDR2 as SVGAGI. CDR3 residues: CASSFKAANYGYTF. CDR3 DNA sequence: TGTGCCAGCAGCTTTAAAGCAGCTAACTATGGCTACACCTTC.

This rearrangement joins TRBV7-2 to TRBJ2-3, with 8 bases fitting TRBD2. Germline CDR1 reads SGHTA; CDR2 reads FQGNSA. The CDR3 totals 14 residues. The J segment lost 6 bases and the V segment lost 5 bases, leaving 7 bases of the junction unmatched. CDR3 DNA sequence: TGTGCCAGCAGCCGAGGGGCTAGCGGGGATACGCAGTATTTT. It is translated as CASSRGASGDTQYF.

This chain links TRBV29-1 with TRBJ1-2; the match to TRBD1 covers 9 bases. Germline trimming cut 6 bases from V and 5 bases from J; bases unmatched to any gene: 1. The germline V gene encodes CDR1 SQVTM and CDR2 ANQGSEA. The CDR3 loop spans 11 amino acids. CDR3 loop: CSVGQGYGYTF. CDR3 DNA sequence: TGCAGCGTGGGACAGGGATATGGCTACACCTTC.

This clone was counted a few times. The chain combines TRBV4-1 with TRBJ1-1; TRBD1 aligns across 9 bases. The J segment lost 1 base and the V segment lost 5 bases, leaving 5 bases of the junction unmatched. CDR1 MGHRA and CDR2 YSYEKL come from the germline V gene. This CDR3 is 15 amino acids long. The CDR3 region is CASSVPGQGNTEAFF. Written as DNA, the CDR3 is TGCGCCAGCAGCGTGCCGGGACAGGGGAACACTGAAGCTTTCTTT.

The chain recombines TRBV6-5 with TRBJ1-5; D is ambiguous. V was pared by 10 bases and J by 9 bases, with 10 bases between. The length of the CDR3 is 10 residues. Germline loops: CDR1 MNHEY, CDR2 SVGAGI. This CDR3 reads CATGVGPQHF. Written as DNA, the CDR3 is TGTGCCACCGGAGTCGGGCCCCAGCATTTT.

This chain uses TRBV4-3 with TRBJ1-2, with 9 bases that match TRBD1. The length of the CDR3 is 16 residues. The V gene's germline CDR1 is LGHNA and CDR2 YSLEER. With V trimmed by 1 base and J by 2 bases, 5 bases remained unmatched. In nucleotides, the CDR3 is TGCGCCAGCAGCCAAGGGCTCGGACAGGGGAACTATGGCTACACCTTC. Residues: CASSQGLGQGNYGYTF.

This clone was detected only a few times. This chain connects TRBV5-1 to TRBJ1-2, with a tentative D call TRBD1 (6 bases). V lost 1 base to trimming and J lost 3 bases, with 16 bases between them. Per the germline V gene, CDR1 is SGHRS and CDR2 is YFSETQ. This CDR3 has 16 amino acids. CDR3 amino acids: CASSLIPGTNDYGYTF. The CDR3 DNA sequence: TGCGCCAGCAGCTTGATACCCGGGACAAACGACTATGGCTACACCTTC. Variable domain in full (rest from reference TRBV5-1 and TRBJ1-2): KAGVTQTPRYLIKTRGQQVTLSCSPISGHRSVSWYQQTPGQGLQFLFEYFSETQRNKGNFPGRFSGRQFSNSRSEMNVSTLELGDSALYLCASSLIPGTNDYGYTFGSGTRLTVV.

In its sample, this clone was seen a few times. The chain links TRBV9 to TRBJ2-3, with D perhaps given as TRBD1 or TRBD2 (6 bases each). Looked up from germline, CDR1 is SGDLS and CDR2 is YYNGEE. The CDR3 sequence is 18 residues long. The V gene lost 0 bases and the J gene lost 2 bases, with 19 bases spanning the gap. CDR3 in DNA: TGTGCCAGCAGCGTAGTAGGAGGGGGGCTAGTCTCCACAGATACGCAGTATTTT. Its translation is CASSVVGGGLVSTDTQYF.

This chain uses TRBV19 with TRBJ2-7; 8 bases are shared with TRBD2. Germline CDR1 is LNHDA and CDR2 is SQIVND (reference sequence). The CDR3 loop spans 16 amino acids. J lost 5 bases, V lost 3 bases, and 12 bases had no gene match. Here the CDR3 reads CASSIGVRGGIDEQYF. Here the CDR3 DNA reads TGTGCCAGTAGTATCGGAGTACGGGGGGGAATCGACGAGCAGTACTTC.

This clone was detected a few times. This chain's CDR3 is CASSQDVFDSTDTQYF. The DNA for the CDR3 is TGTGCCAGCAGCCAAGATGTGTTTGACAGCACAGATACGCAGTATTTT. This rearrangement joins TRBV4-2 to TRBJ2-3; D gene ambiguous. V lost 0 bases and J 0 bases, leaving 10 bases between the germline ends. The CDR3 runs to 16 residues. Germline V gene lookup returns CDR1 LGHNA and CDR2 YNFKEQ.

The chain uses TRBV20-1 and TRBJ2-5, with D possibly being TRBD2 (7 bases). Looked up from germline, CDR1 is DFQATT and CDR2 is SNEGSKA (reference sequence). The CDR3 covers 11 residues. Trimming shortened V by 8 bases and J by 5 bases, and 12 bases separated the two germline ends. CDR3 amino acids: CSPKGGETQYF. In nucleotides, the CDR3 is TGCAGTCCCAAGGGGGGGGAGACCCAGTACTTC.

This clone was recorded at least ten times. The J gene is TRBJ1-5, the V gene TRBV25-1, with 12 bases aligning to TRBD1. V lost 2 bases to trimming and J lost 4 bases; unmatched junction nucleotides: 6. This CDR3 is built from 17 residues. Germline V lookup: CDR1 MGHDK, CDR2 SYGVNS. CDR3 loop: CASSEAGTGGFNQPQHF. CDR3 in DNA: TGTGCCAGCAGTGAAGCCGGGACAGGGGGCTTTAATCAGCCCCAGCATTTT.

This clone was seen many times. The chain links TRBV20-1 to TRBJ1-1; possible D gene TRBD1, 6 bases. Trimming cost V 5 bases and J 6 bases, with 10 bases left between them. The CDR3 totals 11 residues. From germline, CDR1 is DFQATT and CDR2 SNEGSKA (reference sequence). The CDR3 sequence is CSAVRGPEAFF. CDR3 nucleotides: TGCAGTGCTGTCAGGGGACCTGAAGCTTTCTTT.

V usage is TRBV19 and J usage is TRBJ1-2, with 9 bases matching TRBD1. V lost 5 bases and J lost 3; bases outside the gene matches: 13. Germline V gene data show CDR1 as LNHDA and CDR2 as SQIVND (reference sequence). The CDR3 contains 17 residues. The CDR3 loop is CASSAPPGQGGDYGYTF. The CDR3 nucleotides read TGTGCCAGTAGTGCCCCCCCGGGACAGGGAGGGGACTATGGCTACACCTTC.

This clone was seen a single time. This chain connects TRBV18 to TRBJ2-1; the D call may be TRBD1 or TRBD2 (5 bases each). Trimming removed 3 bases from V and 7 bases from J, with 10 bases in between. This CDR3 comprises 13 residues. The germline V gene encodes CDR1 KGHSH and CDR2 LQKENI. The CDR3 spells CASSPGVLNEQFF. The CDR3 region has the DNA TGTGCCAGCTCACCGGGGGTGCTTAATGAGCAGTTCTTC.

CDR3 in amino acids: CASSSPTKQYF. CDR3 coding DNA: TGTGCCAGCAGCTCCCCAACTAAGCAGTACTTC. V gene TRBV13 combines with J gene TRBJ2-7; D not certain. The CDR3 covers 11 residues. Trimming removed 4 bases at V and 8 bases at J, with 9 bases between. Per germline, CDR1 PRHDT and CDR2 FYEKMQ (reference sequence).

The V and J genes are TRBV5-1 and TRBJ2-5; D is perhaps TRBD2 (6 bases). Looked up from germline, CDR1 is SGHRS and CDR2 is YFSETQ. V was trimmed by 0 bases and J by 4 bases, leaving 16 bases between them. The CDR3 has 16 residues. CDR3 nucleotides: TGCGCCAGCAGCTTGGCCGGAGGGGTAGGCTTAGAGACCCAGTACTTC. Its translation: CASSLAGGVGLETQYF.

The J gene is TRBJ1-4, the V gene TRBV15, with 10 bases identical to TRBD1. Germline V gene data show CDR1 as LNHNV and CDR2 as YYDKDF (reference sequence). V lost 5 bases, J lost 6 bases, and 3 bases stayed unmatched. The CDR3 has 14 residues. This chain's CDR3 is CATSEGTGDEKLFF. The CDR3 DNA follows: TGTGCCACCAGCGAGGGGACAGGGGATGAAAAACTGTTTTTT.

The chain recombines TRBV14 with TRBJ2-5, with 7 bases aligning to TRBD1. Trimming at V came to 3 bases and at J to 2 bases, leaving 6 bases not matched to a gene. CDR1 SGHDN and CDR2 FVKESK come from the germline V gene. CDR3 length: 15 residues. CDR3 amino acids: CASSQGPGQQETQYF. The CDR3 DNA reads as TGTGCCAGCAGCCAGGGACCGGGACAGCAAGAGACCCAGTACTTC.

This clone was found once. The chain recombines TRBV7-2 with TRBJ2-7; perhaps D is TRBD1 or TRBD2 (6 bases each). Per the germline V gene, CDR1 is SGHTA and CDR2 is FQGNSA. V lost 1 base and J lost 1, with 11 bases in between. The CDR3 is 15 amino acids. CDR3 region: CASSLERGPSYEQYF. The CDR3 nucleotides are TGTGCCAGCAGCTTAGAACGGGGGCCTTCCTACGAGCAGTACTTC.

V is TRBV6-1 and J is TRBJ1-6; D gene ambiguous. V was clipped by 5 bases and J by 11 bases, with 19 bases between them. This CDR3 comprises 15 residues. Per the germline V gene, CDR1 is MNHNS and CDR2 is SASEGT. CDR3 loop: CASSPRPGVGPPLHF. CDR3 in DNA: TGTGCCAGCAGTCCCAGACCGGGAGTAGGGCCACCCCTCCACTTT.